At least ten counts were recorded for the clone carrying this T cell receptor (beta chain). Its antigen is as yet unknown. Distinct nucleotide sequences in the sample also encode this CDR3. No patient received treatment before thyroid surgery. The data derive from a study of metastatic and nonmetastatic thyroid tumors. Study in general: Repertoires of blood and of tissue (tumor or nodule) from malignant and benign thyroid patients were compared.

Study results and limitations: Significantly greater TCR beta diversity was reportedly found in malignant thyroid tumors than in benign nodules (in blood and tumor).

In the authors' workflow: CDR3 differences across clinicopathological groups were used to build a distant-metastasis classifier for papillary thyroid cancer. TCRdb re-clonotyped the PCR reads via MiXCR. The V and J calls were not made by the authors but by TCRdb's processing. The table lists around 70,000 clones, around 19% of them singletons. This receptor was taken from a female donor with papillary thyroid cancer or a benign thyroid nodule (not recorded which). Some clones in this sample may be carry-over from other donors' samples. Input material: blood.

The CDR3 loop is CASRTGGSPLHF. For the CDR3, the DNA is TGTGCCAGCAGGACAGGGGGTTCACCCCTCCACTTT. The chain joins TRBV6-1 to TRBJ1-6, with 9 bases aligning to TRBD1. There are 12 residues in the CDR3. Germline V CDR1 and CDR2: MNHNS, SASEGT. Trimming at V came to 6 bases and at J to 9 bases, leaving 0 bases not matched to a gene.